The rows below give T cell receptor beta chains drawn from one sample of a study of CD8 T cells in ankylosing spondylitis. TCRdb passed the 5' RACE reads through MiXCR, listing each CDR3 protein once. The sample carries roughly 450,000 distinct CDR3 sequences, more than 25% recorded once. The sequenced sample was blood, either unsorted or a sorted T cell fraction (not recorded which). The receptor source for this set is a male donor with ankylosing spondylitis. Each CDR3 is given with its conserved first and last residue. Each record gives: V gene, clone size, J gene, CDR3 length, D gene, CDR3 protein, CDR3 DNA. A D gene is named only where the DNA matches it firmly. Rows may omit the clone size; those that give it use once, few, many or a size class.

V: TRBV9; size: few; J: TRBJ2-3; length: 12; D: NA; CDR3: CASSVVEDTQYF; DNA: TGTGCCAGCAGCGTAGTTGAAGATACGCAGTATTTT
V: TRBV7-9; size: NA; J: TRBJ2-3; length: 14; D: TRBD2; CDR3: CASSLVTSGDTQYF; DNA: TGTGCCAGCAGCTTAGTGACTAGCGGGGATACGCAGTATTTT
V: TRBV29-1; size: NA; J: TRBJ1-1; length: 13; D: NA; CDR3: CSVTRQMNTEAFF; DNA: TGCAGCGTAACTAGACAGATGAACACTGAAGCTTTCTTT
V: TRBV20-1; size: few; J: TRBJ1-6; length: 14; D: TRBD1; CDR3: CSALPTGGGSPLHF; DNA: TGCAGTGCCCTACCGACAGGGGGAGGATCACCCCTCCACTTT
V: TRBV3-1; size: NA; J: TRBJ2-1; length: 16; D: TRBD2; CDR3: CASSDTGTSGYNEQFF; DNA: TGTGCCAGCAGCGATACCGGGACTAGCGGTTACAATGAGCAGTTCTTC
V: TRBV12-3/TRBV12-4; size: few; J: TRBJ1-2; length: 13; D: TRBD1; CDR3: CASSLAPGGGYTF; DNA: TGTGCCAGCAGTTTAGCCCCAGGGGGCGGCTACACCTTC
V: TRBV18; size: NA; J: TRBJ1-3; length: 14; D: NA; CDR3: CASSSGFSGNTIYF; DNA: TGTGCCAGCTCATCCGGGTTCTCTGGAAACACCATATATTTT
V: TRBV20-1; size: NA; J: TRBJ2-5; length: 15; D: NA; CDR3: CSARDKFHFLGTQYF; DNA: TGCAGTGCTAGAGATAAGTTCCACTTCCTAGGGACCCAGTACTTC
V: TRBV27; size: few; J: TRBJ1-6; length: 14; D: NA; CDR3: CASKTREGNSPLHF; DNA: TGTGCCTCTAAGACCAGGGAGGGGAATTCACCCCTCCACTTT
V: TRBV5-1; size: few; J: TRBJ1-1; length: 13; D: NA; CDR3: CASSYDSPQGAFF; DNA: TGCGCCAGCAGCTACGACAGCCCCCAAGGAGCTTTCTTT
V: TRBV7-9; size: NA; J: TRBJ2-6; length: 13; D: NA; CDR3: CASSWAGANVLTF; DNA: TGTGCCAGCAGCTGGGCTGGGGCCAACGTCCTGACTTTC
V: TRBV20-1; size: NA; J: TRBJ1-5; length: 15; D: TRBD1; CDR3: CSAPRPQGGNQPQHF; DNA: TGCAGTGCCCCCCGTCCCCAGGGGGGCAATCAGCCCCAGCATTTT
V: TRBV5-6; size: NA; J: TRBJ1-1; length: 13; D: NA; CDR3: CASSFFRDTEAFF; DNA: TGTGCCAGCAGCTTTTTCAGGGATACTGAAGCTTTCTTT
V: TRBV7-2; size: NA; J: TRBJ2-3; length: 15; D: TRBD2; CDR3: CASSSAGAYTDTQYF; DNA: TGTGCCAGCAGCTCAGCGGGAGCCTACACAGATACGCAGTATTTT
V: TRBV6-1; size: once; J: TRBJ2-5; length: 14; D: TRBD2; CDR3: CASSEVAGEVTQYF; DNA: TGTGCCAGCAGTGAAGTAGCGGGAGAGGTGACCCAGTACTTC
V: TRBV7-9; size: many; J: TRBJ1-4; length: 16; D: TRBD1; CDR3: CASSLTGTGGKEKLFF; DNA: TGTGCCAGCAGCTTAACAGGGACAGGGGGAAAGGAAAAACTGTTTTTT
V: TRBV7-6; size: NA; J: TRBJ1-5; length: 14; D: NA; CDR3: CASSLNSVNQPQHF; DNA: TGTGCCAGCAGCTTAAATTCAGTTAATCAGCCCCAGCATTTT
V: TRBV10-3; size: NA; J: TRBJ2-3; length: 16; D: NA; CDR3: CAISDRRGGRTDTQYF; DNA: TGTGCCATCAGTGATCGCAGGGGGGGTCGCACAGATACGCAGTATTTT
V: TRBV24-1; size: NA; J: TRBJ1-2; length: 17; D: TRBD1; CDR3: CATSDGTAELLNYGYTF; DNA: TGTGCCACCAGTGACGGGACAGCGGAACTACTTAACTATGGCTACACCTTC
V: TRBV20-1; size: NA; J: TRBJ1-5; length: 13; D: NA; CDR3: CSAREELGQPQHF; DNA: TGCAGTGCTAGAGAGGAATTGGGTCAGCCCCAGCATTTT
V: TRBV5-1; size: NA; J: TRBJ2-1; length: 14; D: NA; CDR3: CASTELEPNNEQFF; DNA: TGCGCCAGCACCGAACTAGAACCCAACAATGAGCAGTTCTTC
V: TRBV18; size: NA; J: TRBJ2-1; length: 15; D: NA; CDR3: CASSPPESPYNEQFF; DNA: TGTGCCAGCTCACCACCGGAGTCGCCCTACAATGAGCAGTTCTTC
V: TRBV20-1; size: NA; J: TRBJ2-7; length: 12; D: TRBD1; CDR3: CSARRTGNEQYF; DNA: TGCAGTGCTAGACGGACAGGGAACGAGCAGTACTTC
V: TRBV6-1; size: few; J: TRBJ1-6; length: 15; D: NA; CDR3: CASSEKRSARSPLHF; DNA: TGTGCCAGCAGTGAAAAAAGGTCTGCGAGATCACCCCTCCACTTT
V: TRBV20-1; size: few; J: TRBJ2-1; length: 15; D: TRBD2; CDR3: CSARAAGGAYNEQFF; DNA: TGCAGTGCTAGAGCGGCCGGGGGGGCCTACAATGAGCAGTTCTTC
V: TRBV19; size: NA; J: TRBJ2-1; length: 16; D: NA; CDR3: CASSKSDLARYNEQFF; DNA: TGTGCCAGTAGTAAGTCCGACCTCGCGCGGTACAATGAGCAGTTCTTC
V: TRBV19; size: NA; J: TRBJ2-1; length: 11; D: NA; CDR3: CASSSPYVAFF; DNA: TGTGCCAGTAGTAGTCCCTACGTTGCGTTCTTC
V: TRBV24-1; size: few; J: TRBJ1-1; length: 15; D: NA; CDR3: CATSDLRGENTEAFF; DNA: TGTGCCACCAGTGATTTGAGGGGTGAGAACACTGAAGCTTTCTTT
V: TRBV29-1; size: few; J: TRBJ2-3; length: 13; D: TRBD2; CDR3: CSVDGRGTDTQYF; DNA: TGCAGCGTTGATGGGAGGGGTACAGATACGCAGTATTTT
V: TRBV25-1; size: few; J: TRBJ2-2; length: 15; D: TRBD1; CDR3: CASRKGQGGAGELFF; DNA: TGTGCCAGCAGAAAGGGACAGGGAGGGGCCGGGGAGCTGTTTTTT
V: TRBV3-1; size: NA; J: TRBJ1-1; length: 15; D: TRBD1; CDR3: CASSLRQGQNTEAFF; DNA: TGTGCCAGCAGCCTTCGACAGGGCCAGAACACTGAAGCTTTCTTT
V: TRBV12-3/TRBV12-4; size: NA; J: TRBJ2-1; length: 16; D: TRBD2; CDR3: CASSLPLAGAYNEQFF; DNA: TGTGCCAGCAGTTTACCCCTAGCGGGAGCCTACAATGAGCAGTTCTTC
V: TRBV5-1; size: NA; J: TRBJ2-3; length: 15; D: NA; CDR3: CASSLALVTTDTQYF; DNA: TGCGCCAGCAGCTTGGCCCTAGTTACCACAGATACGCAGTATTTT
V: TRBV7-2; size: few; J: TRBJ1-5; length: 14; D: NA; CDR3: CASSFAGGDQPQHF; DNA: TGTGCCAGCAGCTTTGCCGGCGGGGATCAGCCCCAGCATTTT
V: TRBV20-1; size: few; J: TRBJ2-1; length: 10; D: NA; CDR3: CSARVNEQFF; DNA: TGCAGTGCTAGAGTCAATGAGCAGTTCTTC
V: TRBV7-2; size: NA; J: TRBJ2-5; length: 14; D: NA; CDR3: CASSPTGRPETQYF; DNA: TGTGCCAGCAGCCCCACGGGCCGCCCCGAGACCCAGTACTTC
V: TRBV14; size: NA; J: TRBJ1-1; length: 15; D: NA; CDR3: CASSQTDRRNTEAFF; DNA: TGTGCCAGCAGCCAAACTGACAGGAGGAACACTGAAGCTTTCTTT
V: TRBV7-9; size: NA; J: TRBJ2-1; length: 14; D: TRBD1; CDR3: CASSQGTGWDEKFF; DNA: TGTGCCAGCAGCCAGGGGACAGGGTGGGATGAGAAGTTCTTC
V: TRBV2; size: NA; J: TRBJ2-5; length: 11; D: NA; CDR3: CASIGRETQYF; DNA: TGTGCCAGCATAGGGCGAGAGACCCAGTACTTC
V: TRBV5-1; size: few; J: TRBJ2-1; length: 17; D: TRBD1; CDR3: CASSFSGTGTSYNEQFF; DNA: TGCGCCAGCAGCTTCTCCGGGACAGGCACCTCCTACAATGAGCAGTTCTTC
V: TRBV29-1; size: many; J: TRBJ2-3; length: 11; D: NA; CDR3: CSVDSGDTQYF; DNA: TGCAGCGTTGATAGTGGCGATACGCAGTATTTT
V: TRBV5-5; size: few; J: TRBJ1-4; length: 13; D: TRBD1; CDR3: CASSSQGGEKLFF; DNA: TGTGCCAGCAGCTCGCAGGGGGGTGAAAAACTGTTTTTT